This T cell receptor beta chain derives from a study of graft-versus-host responses after intestinal transplantation. This clone was recorded once. The antigen is unknown. This CDR3 has 14 amino acids. Germline V lookup: CDR1 SEHNR, CDR2 FQNEAQ (reference sequence). V shed 4 bases and J shed 1 base, with 10 bases lying between them. Generated by immunoSEQ multiplex PCR, the TCRdb table keeps only in-frame clones and is missing some. The table includes tens of thousands of clones, about 92% detected once. The TCR comes from a human donor who received an intestinal transplant. The V call is TRBV7-9, the J call TRBJ1-1; D is perhaps TRBD1 (6 bases). Here the sequenced sample was unstimulated CD8+ T cells sorted from spleen or lymph node cells, taken before intestinal transplant. The CDR3 bases are TGTGCCAGCAGCTCTCTAGGGGGGAACACTGAAGCTTTCTTT. It specifies CASSSLGGNTEAFF.